In this sample, the clone carrying this T cell receptor beta chain turned up a few times. This sample was taken from a study of human T cells and chemical hapten exposure. MiXCR, run by TCRdb on the RACE reads, gives a single entry per CDR3 protein. Of tens of thousands of distinct CDR3 sequences detected, 10% to 15% appear once; the ten largest clones hold under 4%. This CDR3 spans 17 amino acids. CDR1 and CDR2 from the germline V gene are SGHRS and YFSETQ. V was clipped by 3 bases and J by 0 bases, with 18 bases between them. Time point reported: patch test 1, 2 weeks after DPC sensitization. Treatment in this sample: therapeutic diphenylcyclopropenone sensitization with weekly scalp DPC. Unfractionated whole blood yielded the extracted total RNA.

The sample here was whole blood, taken in connection with sensitization to the hapten diphenylcyclopropenone (DPC). The chain is built from TRBV5-1 and TRBJ1-1; D possibly corresponds to TRBD1 (5 bases). The sequence was collected from a woman aged 60-70 years with alopecia areata. Some clones in this sample may be carry-over from other donors' samples. CDR3 amino acids: CASSSLAGGSMNTEAFF. The CDR3, as DNA: TGCGCCAGCAGCTCCCTGGCTGGGGGATCCATGAACACTGAAGCTTTCTTT. Full variable domain (missing parts from reference TRBV5-1 and TRBJ1-1): KAGVTQTPRYLIKTRGQQVTLSCSPISGHRSVSWYQQTPGQGLQFLFEYFSETQRNKGNFPGRFSGRQFSNSRSEMNVSTLELGDSALYLCASSSLAGGSMNTEAFFGQGTRLTVV.